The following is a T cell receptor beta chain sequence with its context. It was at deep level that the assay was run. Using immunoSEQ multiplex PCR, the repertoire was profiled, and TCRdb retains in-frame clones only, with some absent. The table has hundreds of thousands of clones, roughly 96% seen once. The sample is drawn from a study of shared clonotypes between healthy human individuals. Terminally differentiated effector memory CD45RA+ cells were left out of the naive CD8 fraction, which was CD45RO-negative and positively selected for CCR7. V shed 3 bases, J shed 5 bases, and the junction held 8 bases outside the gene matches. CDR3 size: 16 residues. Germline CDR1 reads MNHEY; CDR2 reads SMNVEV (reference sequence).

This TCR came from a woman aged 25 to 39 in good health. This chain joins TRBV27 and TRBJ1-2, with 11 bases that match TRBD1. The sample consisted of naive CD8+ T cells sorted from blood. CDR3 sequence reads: CASSFMGQGGPYGYTF. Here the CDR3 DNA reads TGTGCCAGCAGTTTTATGGGACAGGGGGGACCTTATGGCTACACCTTC.